This TCR beta chain is drawn from a study of CD4 T cells in relation to SARS-CoV-2 and coronaviruses (dated by TCRdb to about 2021). Background for the entire study: In the ViraFEST assay, PBMCs were cultured with antigen for less than 12 days, after which TCR beta CDR3s were sequenced to identify clonal expansions specific to the antigen. The Adaptive Biotechnologies TCR-sequencing kit was used to sequence samples from a few pre-COVID donors and the naive versus memory experiments, while other data came from Illumina-based sequencing. The negative reference condition was either a culture with an HIV-1 Nef peptide pool or a culture with no peptide. A different, Illumina-based TCR-beta assay was used to sequence expansion assays from other donors in the study. The study assessed, at the TCR clonotype level, memory CD4+ T cell crossreactivity between SARS-CoV-2 and common cold coronavirus spike proteins. Shared crossreactive spike epitopes were mapped to their HLA restriction using patient-derived lymphoblastoid cell lines.

The library was prepared using the immunoSEQ multiplex PCR assay. As for how the authors treated the data: During preprocessing, nonproductive sequences were removed, as were CDR3s that did not start with C, did not end with F or W, or were shorter than 7 amino acids. Antigen-specific clonotypes were called with the MANAFEST web app, based on expansion relative to reference and other culture wells. A clone was considered positive if significant expansion relative to the reference culture was observed in 2 of 3 replicate wells at an FDR below 0.05. For a clone to be considered positive, significant expansion relative to all other tandem wells and an odds ratio above 5 were also required. Pairwise Levenshtein distance, computed with the stringdist R package after three terminal residues were trimmed from each end, was used as the measure of CDR3 homology. The clones in this table, taken by TCRdb from immuneACCESS, are in-frame only. Not every clone is retained; where verified, under half of the shortfall comes from an unresolved V gene, and the cause of the rest is unknown. D and trimming come from the DNA, and the V and J calls and clone size come from that table. The sample records about 20,000 clones, over 70% of which are singletons. The ten top clones hold roughly a sixth of the sample.

With respect to this clone: It lacks a known antigen. There are no base qualities to consult, and no much larger clone falls within one base.

Trimming removed 2 bases from V and 3 bases from J; the gene matches leave 5 bases unexplained. The CDR3 covers 17 residues, taking in both the cysteine and the phenylalanine. Just the 51-base CDR3 DNA is kept, in frame starting at base 1. CD4+ T cells from unexposed donors were collected before the COVID-19 pandemic (2011-2018). After about 10 days of culture, CD4+ T cells were isolated with the EasySep CD4+ T cell isolation kit. As cell numbers permitted, CD4+ T cells from unexposed donors were tested for reactivity to SARS-CoV-2 S and N and to four common cold coronavirus spike pools. About 2 million PBMCs per well were cultured in IMDM with around 4.8% human AB serum and about 10 IU/ml IL-2. Half of the culture medium was replaced with fresh IL-2-containing medium on days 3 and 7. In general, every peptide culture condition was set up in three replicate wells. The leukapheresis product for the unexposed donors was obtained through commercial purchase. Ficoll-Paque PLUS gradient centrifugation was used to isolate PBMCs from leukapheresis product or whole blood. The PBMCs went either fresh into the expansion assay or into cryopreservation at -140 degrees C. The QIAamp Micro DNA Kit was used to extract genomic DNA from the CD4+ T cells.

General study outcomes and caveats: Memory CD4+ clonotypes crossrecognizing SARS-CoV-2 and at least one common cold coronavirus spike were found in 55% to 70% of donors. Since the crossreactivity analysis centred on spike protein, crossreactivity against other viral proteins was not assessed. Small numbers of patients and of tested TCRs limited the study. Significantly weaker SARS-CoV-2-driven expansion was shown by crossreactive clones than by monoreactive clones, consistent with antigenic imprinting. Because no donor provided both pre-pandemic and post-infection samples, tracing the source of pre-existing responses was limited.

Sequencing was performed on CD4+ T cells from PBMCs, cultured in vitro. This sequence was found in a human donor in good health. Recombination linked TRBV23-1 to TRBJ2-2; the central 11 bases match TRBD2. TRBV23-1 is an ORF for which the function is uncertain. The CDR3: CASSQPRLAGHTGELFF. The DNA sequence reads TGCGCCAGCAGTCAACCTAGACTAGCGGGACACACCGGGGAGCTGTTTTTT.